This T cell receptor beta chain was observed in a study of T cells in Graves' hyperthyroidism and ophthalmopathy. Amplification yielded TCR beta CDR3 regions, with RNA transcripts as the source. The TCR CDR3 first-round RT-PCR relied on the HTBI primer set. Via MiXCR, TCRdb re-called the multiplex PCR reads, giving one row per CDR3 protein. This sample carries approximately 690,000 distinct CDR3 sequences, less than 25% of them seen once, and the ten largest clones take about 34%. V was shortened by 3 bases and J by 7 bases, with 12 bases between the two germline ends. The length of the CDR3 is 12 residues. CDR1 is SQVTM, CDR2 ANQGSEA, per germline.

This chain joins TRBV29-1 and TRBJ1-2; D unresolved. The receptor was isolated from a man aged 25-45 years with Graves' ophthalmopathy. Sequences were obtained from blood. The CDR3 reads CSVDAQLGGYTF. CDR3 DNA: TGCAGCGTTGATGCCCAGCTCGGTGGCTACACCTTC.